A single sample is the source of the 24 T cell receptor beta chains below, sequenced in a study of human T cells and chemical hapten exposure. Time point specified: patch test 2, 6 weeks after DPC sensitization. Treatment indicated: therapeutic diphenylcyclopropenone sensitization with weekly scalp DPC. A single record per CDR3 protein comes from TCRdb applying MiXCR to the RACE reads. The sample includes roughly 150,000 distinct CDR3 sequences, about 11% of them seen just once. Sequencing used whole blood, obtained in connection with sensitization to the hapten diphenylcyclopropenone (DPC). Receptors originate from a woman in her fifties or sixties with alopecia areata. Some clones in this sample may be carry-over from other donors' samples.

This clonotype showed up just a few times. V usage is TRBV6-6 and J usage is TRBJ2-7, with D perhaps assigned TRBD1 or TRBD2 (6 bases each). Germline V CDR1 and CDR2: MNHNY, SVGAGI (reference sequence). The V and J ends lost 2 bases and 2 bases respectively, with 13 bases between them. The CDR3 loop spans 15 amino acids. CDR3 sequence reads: CASSYGDTGAYEQYF. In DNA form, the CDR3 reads TGTGCCAGCAGTTACGGGGACACGGGAGCCTACGAGCAGTACTTC.

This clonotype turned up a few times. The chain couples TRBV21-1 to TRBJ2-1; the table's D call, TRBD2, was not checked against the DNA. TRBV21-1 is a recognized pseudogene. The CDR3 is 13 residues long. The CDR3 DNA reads TGTGCCAGCAGTGAGGGAAGTAACAATGAGCAGTTCTTC. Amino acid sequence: CASSEGSNNEQFF.

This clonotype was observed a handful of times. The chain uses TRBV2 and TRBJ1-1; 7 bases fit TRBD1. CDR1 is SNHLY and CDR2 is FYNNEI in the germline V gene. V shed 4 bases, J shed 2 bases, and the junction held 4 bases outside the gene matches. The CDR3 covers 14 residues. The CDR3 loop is CASSARQGNTEAFF. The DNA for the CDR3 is TGTGCCAGCAGTGCCCGACAGGGCAACACTGAAGCTTTCTTT.

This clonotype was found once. CDR3 loop: CSVGGATNEKLFF. The CDR3 DNA reads TGCAGCGTTGGGGGGGCAACTAATGAAAAACTGTTTTTT. The chain has TRBV29-1 and TRBJ1-4, with D perhaps TRBD1 (5 bases). The CDR3 loop spans 13 amino acids. The V gene's germline CDR1 is SQVTM and CDR2 ANQGSEA. Trimming shortened V by 4 bases and J by 0 bases, and 6 bases separated the two germline ends.

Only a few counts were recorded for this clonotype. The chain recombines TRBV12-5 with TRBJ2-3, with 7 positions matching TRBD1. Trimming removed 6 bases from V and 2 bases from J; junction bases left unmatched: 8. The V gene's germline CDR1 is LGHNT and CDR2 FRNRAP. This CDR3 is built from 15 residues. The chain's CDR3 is CASGRGQDFTDTQYF. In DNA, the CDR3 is TGTGCTAGTGGCCGTGGACAGGATTTCACAGATACGCAGTATTTT.

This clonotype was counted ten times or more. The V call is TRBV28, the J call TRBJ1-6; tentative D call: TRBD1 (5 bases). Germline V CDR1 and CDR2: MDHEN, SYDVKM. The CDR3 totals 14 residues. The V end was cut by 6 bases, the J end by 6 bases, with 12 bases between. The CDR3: CASSLGTANSPLHF. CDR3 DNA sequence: TGTGCCAGCAGCCTTGGGACGGCTAATTCACCCCTCCACTTT.

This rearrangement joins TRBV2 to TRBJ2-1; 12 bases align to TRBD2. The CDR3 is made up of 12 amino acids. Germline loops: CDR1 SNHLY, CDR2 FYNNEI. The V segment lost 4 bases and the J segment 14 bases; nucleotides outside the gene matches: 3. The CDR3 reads CASSGTSGIKFF. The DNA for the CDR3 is TGTGCCAGCAGTGGGACTAGCGGGATAAAGTTCTTC.

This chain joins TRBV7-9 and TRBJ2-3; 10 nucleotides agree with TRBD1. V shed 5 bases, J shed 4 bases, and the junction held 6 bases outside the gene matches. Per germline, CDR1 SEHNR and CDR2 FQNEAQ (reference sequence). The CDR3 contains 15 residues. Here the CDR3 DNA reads TGTGCCAGCAGCCCGGACAGGGGGGTCGCAGATACGCAGTATTTT. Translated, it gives CASSPDRGVADTQYF.

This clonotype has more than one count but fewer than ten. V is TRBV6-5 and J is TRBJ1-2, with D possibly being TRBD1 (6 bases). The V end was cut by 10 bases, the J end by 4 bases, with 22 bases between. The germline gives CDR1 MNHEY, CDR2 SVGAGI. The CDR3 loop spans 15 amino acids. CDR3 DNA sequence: TGTGCCACCGAGTCCTCGGGGAGCAGGGGCTATGGCTACACCTTC. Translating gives CATESSGSRGYGYTF.

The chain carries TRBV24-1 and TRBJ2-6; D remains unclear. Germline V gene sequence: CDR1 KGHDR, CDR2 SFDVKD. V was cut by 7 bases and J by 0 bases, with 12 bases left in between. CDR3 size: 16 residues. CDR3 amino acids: CATSLGGASGANVLTF. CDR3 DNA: TGTGCCACCAGCCTAGGCGGAGCCTCTGGGGCCAACGTCCTGACTTTC.

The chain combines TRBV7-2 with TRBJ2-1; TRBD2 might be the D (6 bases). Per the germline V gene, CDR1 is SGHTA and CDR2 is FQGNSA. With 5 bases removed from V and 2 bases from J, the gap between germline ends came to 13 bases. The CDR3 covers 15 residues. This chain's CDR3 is CASSQTSLAYNEQFF. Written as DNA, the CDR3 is TGTGCCAGCAGCCAGACTAGTTTGGCCTACAATGAGCAGTTCTTC.

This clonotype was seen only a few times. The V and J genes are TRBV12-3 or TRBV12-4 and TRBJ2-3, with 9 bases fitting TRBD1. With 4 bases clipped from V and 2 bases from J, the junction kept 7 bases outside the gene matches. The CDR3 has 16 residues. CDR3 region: CASSSTGTGLTDTQYF. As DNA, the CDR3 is TGTGCCAGCAGTTCCACCGGGACAGGGCTCACAGATACGCAGTATTTT.

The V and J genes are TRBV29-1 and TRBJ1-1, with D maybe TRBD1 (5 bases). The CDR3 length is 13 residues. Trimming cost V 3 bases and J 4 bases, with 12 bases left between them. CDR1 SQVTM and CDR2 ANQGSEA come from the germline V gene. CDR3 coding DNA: TGCAGCGTTGATGGGGGAGAAGGCACTGAAGCTTTCTTT. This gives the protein CSVDGGEGTEAFF.

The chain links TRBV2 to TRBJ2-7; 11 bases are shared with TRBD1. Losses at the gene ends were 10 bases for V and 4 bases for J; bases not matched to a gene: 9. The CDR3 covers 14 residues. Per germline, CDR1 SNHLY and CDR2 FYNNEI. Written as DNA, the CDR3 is TGTGCCATGATCCGACGGGACAGGGGGTACGAGCAGTACTTC. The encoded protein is CAMIRRDRGYEQYF.

CDR3 protein: CSARGRQWSSGNTIYF. In nucleotides, the CDR3 is TGCAGTGCTAGAGGTAGACAGTGGAGCTCTGGAAACACCATATATTTT. J is TRBJ1-3 and V is TRBV20-1; D perhaps matches TRBD1 (5 bases). Trimming cost V 1 base and J 0 bases, with 13 bases left between them. Per the germline V gene, CDR1 is DFQATT and CDR2 is SNEGSKA (reference sequence). The CDR3 sequence is 16 residues long.

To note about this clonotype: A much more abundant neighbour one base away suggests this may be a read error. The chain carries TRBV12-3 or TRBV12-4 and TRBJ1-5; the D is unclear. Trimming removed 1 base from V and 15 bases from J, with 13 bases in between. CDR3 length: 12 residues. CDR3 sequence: CASSLGEVPSHF. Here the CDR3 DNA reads TGTGCCAGCAGTTTAGGAGAGGTCCCCTCGCATTTT.

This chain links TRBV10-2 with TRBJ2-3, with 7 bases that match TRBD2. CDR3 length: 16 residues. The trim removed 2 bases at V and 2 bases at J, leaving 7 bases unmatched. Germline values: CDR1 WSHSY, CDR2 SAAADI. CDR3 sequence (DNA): TGCGCCAGCAGTGAGGGGGCGGGAGCGTTCACAGATACGCAGTATTTT. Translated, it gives CASSEGAGAFTDTQYF.

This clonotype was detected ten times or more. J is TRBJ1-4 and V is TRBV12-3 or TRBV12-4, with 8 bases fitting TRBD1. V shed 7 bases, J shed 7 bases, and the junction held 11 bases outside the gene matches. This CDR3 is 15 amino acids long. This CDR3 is CASTLAGGVAEKLFF. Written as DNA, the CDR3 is TGTGCCAGCACCTTGGCAGGGGGCGTAGCTGAAAAACTGTTTTTT.

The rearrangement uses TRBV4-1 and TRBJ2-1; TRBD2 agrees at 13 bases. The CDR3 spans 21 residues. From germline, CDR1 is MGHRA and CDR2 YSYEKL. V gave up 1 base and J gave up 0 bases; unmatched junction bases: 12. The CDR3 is CASSQASRGLAGAPSYNEQFF. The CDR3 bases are TGCGCCAGCAGCCAAGCAAGTCGCGGACTAGCGGGAGCCCCCTCCTACAATGAGCAGTTCTTC.

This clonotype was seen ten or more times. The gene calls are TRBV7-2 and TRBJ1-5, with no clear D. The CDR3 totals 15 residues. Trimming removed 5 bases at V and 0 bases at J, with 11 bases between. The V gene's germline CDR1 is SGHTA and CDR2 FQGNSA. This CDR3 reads CASSPQRYSNQPQHF. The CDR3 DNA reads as TGTGCCAGCAGCCCCCAGAGGTATAGCAATCAGCCCCAGCATTTT. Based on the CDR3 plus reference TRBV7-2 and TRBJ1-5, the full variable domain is GAGVSQSPSNKVTEKGKDVELRCDPISGHTALYWYRQSLGQGLEFLIYFQGNSAPDKSGLPSDRFSAERTGGSVSTLTIQRTQQEDSAVYLCASSPQRYSNQPQHFGDGTRLSIL.

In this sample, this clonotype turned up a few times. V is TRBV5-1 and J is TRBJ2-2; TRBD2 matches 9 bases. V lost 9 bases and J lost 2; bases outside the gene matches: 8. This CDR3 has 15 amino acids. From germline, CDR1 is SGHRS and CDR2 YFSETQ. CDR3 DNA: TGCGCCACCAAGGAGACTAGCGGTAACACCGGGGAGCTGTTTTTT. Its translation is CATKETSGNTGELFF. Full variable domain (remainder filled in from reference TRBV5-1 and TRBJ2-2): KAGVTQTPRYLIKTRGQQVTLSCSPISGHRSVSWYQQTPGQGLQFLFEYFSETQRNKGNFPGRFSGRQFSNSRSEMNVSTLELGDSALYLCATKETSGNTGELFFGEGSRLTVL.

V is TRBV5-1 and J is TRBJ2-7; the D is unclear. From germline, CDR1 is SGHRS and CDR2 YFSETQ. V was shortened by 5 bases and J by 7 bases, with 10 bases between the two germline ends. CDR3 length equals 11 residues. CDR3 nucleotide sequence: TGCGCCAGCAGTACCCCTCAAGAGCAGTACTTC. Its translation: CASSTPQEQYF.

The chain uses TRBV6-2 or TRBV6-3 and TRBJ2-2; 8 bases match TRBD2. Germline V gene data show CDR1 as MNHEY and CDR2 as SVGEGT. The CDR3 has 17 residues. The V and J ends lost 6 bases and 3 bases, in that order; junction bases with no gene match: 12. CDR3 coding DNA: TGTGCCAGCAGCGTGGGGGGACGAGCGGGAGACACCGGGGAGCTGTTTTTT. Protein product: CASSVGGRAGDTGELFF.

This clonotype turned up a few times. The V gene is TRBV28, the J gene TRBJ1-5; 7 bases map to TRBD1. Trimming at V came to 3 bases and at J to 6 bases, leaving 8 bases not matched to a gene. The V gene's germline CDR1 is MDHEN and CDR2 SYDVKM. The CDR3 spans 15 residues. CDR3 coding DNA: TGTGCCAGCAGTTTCCTAGACAGGGAAGGTCAGCCCCAGCATTTT. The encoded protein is CASSFLDREGQPQHF.